This T cell receptor (beta chain) stems from a study of T cell responses to AZD1222 COVID-19 vaccine. Only in-frame clones appear in the TCRdb table, and some are missing; sequencing was by immunoSEQ multiplex PCR. Of more than 70,000 clones in the sample, about 88% were seen once. Remarks on this clone: Its antigen is as yet unknown.

Study-level points and caveats: Donors were mostly white British, more females; clonal diversity possibly underestimated. Baseline serology detected seropositivity in only 6 or 7 AZD1222 recipients.

V lost 3 bases to trimming and J lost 1 base, with 21 bases between them. Germline CDR1 reads SNHLY; CDR2 reads FYNNEI. The CDR3 has 18 amino acids. This receptor was obtained from an adult who received the AZD1222 COVID-19 vaccine. The chain employs TRBV2 and TRBJ1-1, with D possibly being TRBD1 (5 bases). The starting material was peripheral blood, obtained 28 days after the second AZD1222 dose. Here the CDR3 reads CASSDVYGGGEGNTEAFF. The CDR3 DNA sequence: TGTGCCAGCAGTGATGTCTATGGTGGAGGGGAGGGGAACACTGAAGCTTTCTTT.